This T cell receptor beta chain was obtained from a study of blood T cell repertoires in COVID-19. Overall study context: Acute and convalescent COVID-19 samples came from the United States, Italy and Spain.

Only in-frame clones appear in the TCRdb table, and some are missing; sequencing was by immunoSEQ multiplex PCR. This sample has just over 300,000 clones; 90% occur once, and the top ten carry about 4.5%. Grouping used clinical history reported by participants in a survey and questionnaire. The sequencing input was PBMCs or T cells enriched from blood (not recorded which). This clonotype was obtained from a woman under 30 with acute COVID-19.

The CDR3, as DNA: TGTGCCAGCAGCCCAGACAGGTCGTCTGGAAACACCATATATTTT. Amino acids: CASSPDRSSGNTIYF. The V gene is TRBV2, the J gene TRBJ1-3; tentatively, D is TRBD1 (6 bases). The ends were cut back, 6 bases at V and 1 base at J, with 13 bases in the middle. Germline V gene lookup returns CDR1 SNHLY and CDR2 FYNNEI. The CDR3 contains 15 residues. Supplemented by reference TRBV2 and TRBJ1-3, the full variable domain reads EPEVTQTPSHQVTQMGQEVILRCVPISNHLYFYWYRQILGQKVEFLVSFYNNEISEKSEIFDDQFSVERPDGSNFTLKIRSTKLEDSAMYFCASSPDRSSGNTIYFGEGSWLTVV.